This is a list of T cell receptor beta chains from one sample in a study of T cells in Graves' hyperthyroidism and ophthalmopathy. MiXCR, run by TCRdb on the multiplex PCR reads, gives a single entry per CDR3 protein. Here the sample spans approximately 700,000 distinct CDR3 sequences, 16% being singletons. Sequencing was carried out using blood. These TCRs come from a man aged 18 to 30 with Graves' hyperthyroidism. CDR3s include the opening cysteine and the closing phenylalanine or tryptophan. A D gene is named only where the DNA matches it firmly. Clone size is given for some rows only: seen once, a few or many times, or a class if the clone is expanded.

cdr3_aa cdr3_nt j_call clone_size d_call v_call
CASSFGQGGYKQYF TGTGCCAGCAGTTTTGGTCAGGGGGGCTACAAGCAGTACTTC TRBJ2-7 - - TRBV12-3/TRBV12-4
CASSYSQGLSWNQPQHF TGTGCCAGCAGTTACTCACAGGGGCTGTCGTGGAATCAGCCCCAGCATTTT TRBJ1-5 few TRBD1 TRBV6-2/TRBV6-3
CASSADISYEQYF TGTGCCAGCAGTGCGGACATCTCCTACGAGCAGTACTTC TRBJ2-7 - - TRBV6-2/TRBV6-3
CTSSPGLRGNEQFF TGCACCAGCAGCCCGGGACTAAGAGGAAATGAGCAGTTCTTC TRBJ2-1 - TRBD2 TRBV5-1
CASSAPDRPNTEAFF TGTGCCAGCAGTGCTCCGGACAGGCCGAACACTGAAGCTTTCTTT TRBJ1-1 - TRBD1 TRBV28
CASSSAGGAGTDTQYF TGTGCCAGCAGCTCCGCAGGGGGCGCGGGCACAGATACGCAGTATTTT TRBJ2-3 - TRBD1 TRBV7-9
CASSLGRNSGNTIYF TGCGCCAGCAGCTTGGGACGGAACTCTGGAAACACCATATATTTT TRBJ1-3 - - TRBV5-1
CASEDRGHLTEAFF TGTGCCAGCGAGGACAGGGGGCATTTGACTGAAGCTTTCTTT TRBJ1-1 - TRBD1 TRBV19
CASKPGHYYEQYF TGTGCCAGCAAACCGGGACACTACTACGAGCAGTACTTC TRBJ2-7 many - TRBV6-1
CASSLDPGEDTQYF TGTGCCAGCAGCTTAGATCCGGGGGAAGATACGCAGTATTTT TRBJ2-3 many - TRBV11-3
CASTTSAPSLNEQYF TGTGCCAGCACAACCAGCGCTCCGAGCTTAAACGAGCAGTACTTC TRBJ2-7 many - TRBV5-5
CASSGNIELTQYF TGCGCCAGCAGCGGGAACATAGAGCTTACGCAGTATTTT TRBJ2-3 many - TRBV5-1
CASSKGDGNTEAFF TGCGCCAGCAGCAAAGGGGACGGGAATACTGAAGCTTTCTTT TRBJ1-1 few - TRBV5-1
CASSAGLATYNEQFF TGTGCCAGCAGCGCCGGACTAGCGACGTACAATGAGCAGTTCTTC TRBJ2-1 many TRBD2 TRBV7-3
CSVLGTGGTEAFF TGCAGCGTTCTAGGGACAGGGGGCACTGAAGCTTTCTTT TRBJ1-1 - TRBD1 TRBV29-1
CASSRDSRNTGELFF TGTGCCAGCAGCAGGGACAGTAGGAACACCGGGGAGCTGTTTTTT TRBJ2-2 few TRBD1 TRBV11-2
CSAAAPGQGNTEAFF TGCAGTGCGGCTGCCCCGGGACAGGGGAACACTGAAGCTTTCTTT TRBJ1-1 few TRBD1 TRBV20-1
CASSEGSGEQTQYF TGTGCCAGCAGCGAGGGATCCGGGGAACAGACCCAGTACTTC TRBJ2-5 - - TRBV7-7
CASRTGRYSEAFF TGTGCCAGCCGGACAGGGCGGTATTCTGAAGCTTTCTTT TRBJ1-1 few TRBD1 TRBV27
CATSFGTGGGEKLFF TGTGCCACCAGCTTCGGGACAGGTGGGGGAGAAAAACTGTTTTTT TRBJ1-4 many TRBD1 TRBV15
CASSAGGFEAFF TGTGCCAGCAGCGCAGGGGGGTTTGAAGCTTTCTTT TRBJ1-1 - TRBD1 TRBV9
CASSEGRAQHF TGTGCCAGCAGTGAGGGGCGCGCCCAGCATTTT TRBJ1-5 few - TRBV2
CASSELASYEQYF TGTGCCAGCAGTGAACTAGCGTCTTACGAGCAGTACTTC TRBJ2-7 - - TRBV2
CASRRGGSGANVLTF TGTGCCAGCAGACGAGGGGGTTCTGGGGCCAACGTCCTGACTTTC TRBJ2-6 few - TRBV27
CASSYFPLAGAYNEQFF TGTGCCAGCAGTTACTTCCCACTAGCGGGAGCCTACAATGAGCAGTTCTTC TRBJ2-1 few TRBD2 TRBV6-5
CASSQGNQAGYTF TGCGCCAGCAGCCAAGGGAATCAAGCGGGCTACACCTTC TRBJ1-2 few - TRBV4-1
CASSPSPQETMKQFF TGTGCCAGCAGCCCTTCCCCACAGGAGACAATGAAGCAGTTCTTC TRBJ2-1 many - TRBV9
CASSLFGTSYEQYF TGTGCCAGCAGTTTATTTGGGACCTCCTACGAGCAGTACTTC TRBJ2-7 many - TRBV28
CASSSADRETQYF TGTGCCAGCAGTTCGGCTGATCGAGAGACCCAGTACTTC TRBJ2-5 - - TRBV25-1
CSARDQLAAYEQYF TGCAGTGCTAGAGATCAGCTAGCGGCCTACGAGCAGTACTTC TRBJ2-7 many TRBD2 TRBV20-1
CAWSVRRGASGNTIYF TGTGCCTGGAGTGTACGCCGGGGGGCCTCTGGAAACACCATATATTTT TRBJ1-3 few - TRBV30
CASSIGQGRDNQPQHF TGTGCCAGTAGTATAGGACAGGGAAGGGACAATCAGCCCCAGCATTTT TRBJ1-5 - TRBD1 TRBV19
CASSPPGTGYLYEQYF TGTGCCAGCTCACCACCGGGGACAGGGTACCTCTACGAGCAGTACTTC TRBJ2-7 many TRBD1 TRBV18
CASSLPIVWRTSTDTQYF TGTGCCAGCAGCTTACCTATAGTTTGGCGAACTAGCACAGATACGCAGTATTTT TRBJ2-3 few - TRBV7-2
CASSTRDNTEAFF TGTGCCAGCAGTACGAGGGACAACACTGAAGCTTTCTTT TRBJ1-1 many - TRBV6-1
CASSAGYSAGNTIYF TGTGCCAGCAGTGCGGGTTACAGCGCCGGAAACACCATATATTTT TRBJ1-3 - - TRBV25-1
CASSALPGAGDEQFF TGTGCCAGCAGTGCTCTCCCAGGGGCGGGAGATGAGCAGTTCTTC TRBJ2-1 many - TRBV3-1